A selection of T cell receptor beta chains follows, all from one sample in a study of blood T cell repertoires in COVID-19. Data came from immunoSEQ multiplex PCR; TCRdb stores just in-frame clones and leaves some out. The sample has about 87,000 clones, around 85% seen once. Sequenced sample: peripheral blood. Source of these receptors: an elderly woman with COVID-19, enrolled during active disease. The CDR3 runs from the conserved cysteine through the conserved F or W. D genes are given only for firm matches. Rows give clone size only sometimes, using once, few, many, or a class for an expanded clone.

clone size | J gene | D gene | V gene | CDR3 protein | CDR3 DNA
- | TRBJ2-7 | TRBD1 | TRBV18 | CASSLKIQGYAYYEQYF | TGTGCCAGCTCACTGAAAATACAGGGGTACGCCTACTACGAGCAGTACTTC
once | TRBJ1-6 | - | TRBV18 | CASSLGTGESPLHF | TGTGCCAGCTCCCTCGGGACTGGAGAGTCGCCCCTCCACTTT
- | TRBJ1-5 | - | TRBV3-1/TRBV3-2 | CASSSTTNQQGRGYQPQHF | TGTGCCAGCTCGAGCACAACTAACCAGCAGGGAAGAGGTTATCAGCCCCAGCATTTT
- | TRBJ2-1 | - | TRBV30 | CAWSRGSTSRIEQFF | TGTGCCTGGAGTAGAGGGTCGACAAGCCGAATCGAGCAGTTCTTC
- | TRBJ2-7 | - | TRBV27 | CASSLGAGAGGEQYF | TGTGCCAGCAGTTTAGGGGCAGGGGCGGGTGGAGAGCAGTACTTC
- | TRBJ2-5 | - | TRBV9 | CASSAGTPYQETQYF | TGTGCCAGCAGCGCTGGGACACCGTACCAAGAGACCCAGTACTTC
- | TRBJ2-2 | TRBD2 | TRBV29-1 | CSAMTSGGPNTGELFF | TGCAGCGCCATGACTAGCGGGGGACCAAACACCGGGGAGCTGTTTTTT
- | TRBJ2-5 | - | TRBV19 | CASSIGGNQETQYF | TGTGCCAGTAGTATAGGCGGGAATCAAGAGACCCAGTACTTC
few | TRBJ2-3 | TRBD2 | TRBV9 | CASSVTTSSTDTQYF | TGTGCCAGCAGCGTAACGACTAGCAGCACAGATACGCAGTATTTT
- | TRBJ2-1 | TRBD2 | TRBV2 | CASRDGRAYNEQFF | TGTGCCAGCAGGGACGGGAGGGCCTACAATGAGCAGTTCTTC
- | TRBJ2-3 | - | TRBV3-1/TRBV3-2 | CASSPGFGTQYF | TGTGCCAGCAGCCCAGGTTTTGGAACGCAGTATTTT
- | TRBJ1-1 | TRBD1 | TRBV2 | CAIRRDRQNTEAFF | TGTGCCATCAGGAGGGACAGGCAGAACACTGAAGCTTTCTTT
few | TRBJ2-2 | - | TRBV4-3 | CASSTGLLTGELFF | TGCGCCAGCAGCACGGGACTCCTCACCGGGGAGCTGTTTTTT
- | TRBJ1-2 | TRBD1 | TRBV7-2 | CASSFDRGQWGYTF | TGTGCCAGCAGCTTCGACAGGGGGCAATGGGGCTACACCTTC
- | TRBJ1-6 | - | TRBV19 | CASSAGGSISPLHF | TGTGCCAGTAGTGCGGGGGGAAGTATTTCACCCCTCCACTTT
- | TRBJ1-2 | - | TRBV28 | CASSRNYGYTF | TGTGCCAGCAGTCGTAACTATGGCTACACCTTC
- | TRBJ1-5 | - | TRBV4-2 | CASSQDNGGDSNQPQHF | TGTGCCAGCAGCCAAGATAATGGGGGCGACAGCAATCAGCCCCAGCATTTT
- | TRBJ2-2 | - | TRBV7-3 | CASSRGQRNTGELFF | TGTGCCAGCAGTCGCGGACAGAGGAACACCGGGGAGCTGTTTTTT
- | TRBJ2-2 | - | TRBV7-3 | CASSLVGGELFF | TGTGCCAGCAGCTTAGTCGGCGGGGAGCTGTTTTTT
- | TRBJ1-1 | TRBD1 | TRBV19 | CASRDETGWAEAFF | TGTGCCAGTAGAGACGAGACAGGGTGGGCTGAAGCTTTCTTT
- | TRBJ2-3 | - | TRBV6-6 | CASSPRKTSTDTQYF | TGTGCCAGCAGTCCGAGAAAGACTAGCACAGATACGCAGTATTTT
- | TRBJ2-7 | TRBD2 | TRBV6-2/TRBV6-3 | CASSSLFDGGSKGREQYF | TGTGCCAGCAGTAGCTTGTTTGACGGGGGGTCGAAGGGTCGCGAGCAGTACTTC
- | TRBJ1-5 | - | TRBV15 | CATSRVPGGGQPQHF | TGTGCCACCAGCAGAGTCCCGGGGGGAGGGCAGCCCCAGCATTTT
once | TRBJ2-2 | TRBD1 | TRBV2 | CASRFRDSGGELFF | TGTGCCAGCAGGTTCCGGGACAGCGGCGGGGAGCTGTTTTTT
- | TRBJ2-4 | TRBD2 | TRBV5-1 | CASSLGATSGRNIQYF | TGCGCCAGCAGCTTGGGTGCGACTAGCGGGAGAAACATTCAGTACTTC
- | TRBJ2-5 | TRBD1 | TRBV18 | CASSPGQGARETQYF | TGTGCCAGCTCACCCGGACAGGGGGCGAGAGAGACCCAGTACTTC
few | TRBJ2-2 | TRBD1 | TRBV11-2 | CASSWGQGSSTGELFF | TGTGCCAGCAGCTGGGGACAGGGAAGTAGCACCGGGGAGCTGTTTTTT
- | TRBJ2-7 | TRBD2 | TRBV6-5 | CASSYSPSGIYEQYF | TGTGCCAGCAGTTACTCGCCTAGCGGGATCTACGAGCAGTACTTC
- | TRBJ2-5 | - | TRBV3-1/TRBV3-2 | CASSPTEWGLETQYF | TGTGCCAGCAGCCCAACTGAGTGGGGGCTGGAGACCCAGTACTTC
- | TRBJ2-5 | - | TRBV2 | CASRRVQETQYF | TGTGCCAGCAGGCGCGTCCAAGAGACCCAGTACTTC
- | TRBJ2-5 | - | TRBV10-2 | CASSEGGAGTQYF | TGCGCCAGCAGTGAAGGAGGGGCGGGGACCCAGTACTTC
- | TRBJ2-3 | TRBD2 | TRBV9 | CASSGLAGGSPTSTDTQYF | TGTGCCAGCAGCGGACTAGCGGGGGGGTCCCCTACTAGCACAGATACGCAGTATTTT
- | TRBJ2-1 | TRBD2 | TRBV2 | CASREGTSIHEQFF | TGTGCCAGCAGGGAAGGGACTAGCATTCATGAGCAGTTCTTC
- | TRBJ2-2 | - | TRBV5-4 | CASRAGSRTGELFF | TGTGCCAGCAGGGCCGGGAGCCGGACCGGGGAGCTGTTTTTT
- | TRBJ1-1 | - | TRBV10-3 | CAISESGRGGTEAFF | TGTGCCATCAGTGAGTCAGGGAGGGGGGGGACTGAAGCTTTCTTT
few | TRBJ2-7 | TRBD2 | TRBV5-5 | CASSLGLAGGDTLYEQYF | TGTGCCAGCAGCTTGGGACTAGCGGGAGGGGACACTCTTTACGAGCAGTACTTC
- | TRBJ2-7 | - | TRBV28 | CASSLGRGVEQYF | TGTGCCAGCAGTTTGGGCAGGGGTGTGGAGCAGTACTTC
- | TRBJ2-5 | - | TRBV6-1 | CASSEAYKQETQYF | TGTGCCAGCAGTGAAGCGTACAAACAAGAGACCCAGTACTTC
- | TRBJ2-3 | TRBD2 | TRBV7-6 | CASSLAPRSGGALHATQYF | TGTGCCAGCAGCTTAGCCCCCAGGAGCGGGGGGGCCCTTCACGCTACGCAGTATTTT
- | TRBJ1-3 | TRBD1 | TRBV2 | CASRPLGQGRNTIYF | TGTGCCAGCAGGCCCTTGGGACAGGGAAGAAACACCATATATTTT
- | TRBJ1-1 | - | TRBV12-3/TRBV12-4 | CASSRGNTEAFF | TGTGCCAGCAGCCGAGGGAACACTGAAGCTTTCTTT
- | TRBJ2-5 | - | TRBV12-5 | CASGLVRESLYF | TGTGCTAGTGGTTTGGTACGGGAGTCTCTGTACTTC
- | TRBJ2-7 | - | TRBV11-1 | CATSGGYEQYF | TGTGCCACTTCAGGGGGGTACGAGCAGTACTTC